This T cell receptor beta chain was sequenced in a study of blood T cell repertoires in COVID-19. Across the whole study: Acute and convalescent COVID-19 specimens originated in the United States, Italy and Spain. PBMCs, B-cell-depleted T cells, or T cells provided the cDNA or gDNA that made up the material.

Germline CDR1 reads SGHRS; CDR2 reads YFSETQ. Unmatched junction bases numbered 10, after V lost 9 bases and J lost 0 bases. The CDR3 totals 15 residues. In the study's own analysis: Nucleated cell counts were estimated from reference gene primer amplification. Here immunoSEQ multiplex PCR was the method, and the copy in TCRdb shows in-frame clones only, minus some. From that table come the V and J calls and clone size; the DNA was used to work out D and trimming. The sample includes 130,000 to 150,000 clones, roughly 90% of them seen just once. This chain uses TRBV5-1 with TRBJ2-3; TRBD2 matches at 7 bases. The sequencing input was peripheral blood. The sequence was collected from a woman aged 45-65 years with acute or convalescent COVID-19. The chain's CDR3 is CATSFEGGSTDTQYF. The CDR3, as DNA: TGCGCCACCTCTTTTGAGGGAGGGAGCACAGATACGCAGTATTTT.